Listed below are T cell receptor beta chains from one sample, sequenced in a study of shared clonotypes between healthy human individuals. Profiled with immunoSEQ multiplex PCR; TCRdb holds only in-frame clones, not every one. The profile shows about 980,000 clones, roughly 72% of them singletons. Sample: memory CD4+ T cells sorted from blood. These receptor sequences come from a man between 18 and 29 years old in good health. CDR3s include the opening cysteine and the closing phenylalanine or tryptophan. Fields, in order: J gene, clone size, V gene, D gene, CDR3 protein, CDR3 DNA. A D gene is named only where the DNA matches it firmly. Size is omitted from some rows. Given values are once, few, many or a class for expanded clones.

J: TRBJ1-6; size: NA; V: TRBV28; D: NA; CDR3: CASSVEREPLHF; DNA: TGTGCCAGCAGTGTAGAAAGGGAACCCCTCCACTTT
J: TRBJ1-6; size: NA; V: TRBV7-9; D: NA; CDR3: CASSFGVDSNSPLHF; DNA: TGTGCCAGCAGCTTTGGCGTGGACAGTAATTCACCCCTCCACTTT
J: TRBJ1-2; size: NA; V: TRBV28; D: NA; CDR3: CASSTGGANYGYTF; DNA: TGTGCCAGTTCTACGGGGGGAGCTAACTATGGCTACACCTTC
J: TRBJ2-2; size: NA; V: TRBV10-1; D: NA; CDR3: CASSDIATGELFF; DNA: TGCGCCAGCAGTGATATCGCTACCGGGGAGCTGTTTTTT
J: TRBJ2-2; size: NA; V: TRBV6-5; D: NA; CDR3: CASTPGPGRAGELFF; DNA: TGTGCCAGCACCCCAGGTCCGGGTAGGGCCGGGGAGCTGTTTTTT
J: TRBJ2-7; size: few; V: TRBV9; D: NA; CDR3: CASSVSAGAYEQYF; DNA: TGTGCCAGCAGCGTATCGGCCGGCGCCTACGAGCAGTACTTC
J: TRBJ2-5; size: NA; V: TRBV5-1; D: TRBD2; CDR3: CASSLGGGTETQYF; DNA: TGCGCCAGCAGCTTGGGGGGAGGGACGGAGACCCAGTACTTC
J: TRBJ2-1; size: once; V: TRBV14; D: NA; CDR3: CASSQDPPTYHEQFF; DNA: TGTGCCAGCAGCCAAGACCCTCCTACATACCATGAGCAGTTCTTC
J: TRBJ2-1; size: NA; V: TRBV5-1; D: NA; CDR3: CASSLDPGGQNEQFF; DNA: TGCGCCAGCAGCTTGGACCCCGGGGGCCAAAATGAGCAGTTCTTC
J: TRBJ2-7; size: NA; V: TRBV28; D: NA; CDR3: CASSFPLGGGFDRSSYEQYF; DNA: TGTGCCAGCAGTTTTCCCCTAGGTGGGGGGTTCGATAGGAGCTCCTACGAGCAGTACTTC
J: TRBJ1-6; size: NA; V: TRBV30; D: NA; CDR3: CGGGDSPLHF; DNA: TGTGGCGGTGGGGATTCACCCCTCCACTTT
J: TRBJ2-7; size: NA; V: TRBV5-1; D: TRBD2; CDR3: CASRQREGLEQYF; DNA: TGCGCCAGCAGGCAGCGGGAGGGCCTCGAGCAGTACTTC
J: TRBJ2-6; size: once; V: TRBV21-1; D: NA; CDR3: CASSADRGRFSGANVLTF; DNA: TGTGCCAGCAGCGCAGACAGGGGGCGGTTCTCTGGGGCCAACGTCCTGACTTTC